This T cell receptor (beta chain) was recorded in a study of T cell repertoires in cytomegalovirus infection. Study-level points and caveats: CMV-specific TCR beta clonotypes restricted by HLA-C dominated the ex vivo response.

This clonotype was counted ten times or more. Antigen unknown. The V gene's germline CDR1 is MNHEY and CDR2 SVGEGT. V lost 6 bases, J lost 4 bases, and 12 bases stayed unmatched. This CDR3 has 18 residues. TCRdb passed the reads through MiXCR, listing each CDR3 protein once. The sample lists some 180,000 distinct CDR3 sequences, 9.5% occurring once. The V gene is TRBV6-2 or TRBV6-3, the J gene TRBJ2-1, with 13 bases that match TRBD2. The sequence came from a human donor in good health (CMV status not recorded). Some clones in this sample may be carry-over from other donors' samples. Sequenced sample: PBMCs. CDR3 protein: CASSLGTSGTLLYNEQFF. The DNA of the CDR3 is TGTGCCAGCAGCCTCGGGACTAGCGGGACCCTCCTTTACAATGAGCAGTTCTTC.